This T cell receptor (beta chain) was profiled in a study of regulatory T cells in long-lasting Graves disease. Study-level points and caveats: Newly diagnosed disease favored TRBV20-1 and TRBJ2-1 over persistent disease.

V dropped 3 bases and J dropped 0 bases, with 6 bases sitting between them. CDR3 length: 13 residues. Germline V gene lookup returns CDR1 LNHDA and CDR2 SQIVND (reference sequence). Remarks on this clonotype: Its matching antigen is unknown.

Time point given: persistent/refractory GD, antithyroid drugs over 5 years with positive TRAb. PBMCs were the source of the RNA used for TCR sequencing. Both iRepertoire HTBI primers and Arm-PCR of CDR3 regions were used to build the TCR beta libraries. TCRdb reprocessed the multiplex PCR reads with MiXCR, giving one entry per CDR3 protein. Of 300,000 to 350,000 distinct CDR3 sequences in the sample, around 19% were seen once. The sample here was peripheral blood mononuclear cells (PBMCs), taken when the disease was refractory, from a patient treated with antithyroid drugs. The clonotype originates from a female donor with Graves disease. The chain couples TRBV19 to TRBJ2-7; D gene ambiguous. CDR3 in amino acids: CASSIGFSYEQYF. CDR3 DNA sequence: TGTGCCAGTAGTATTGGTTTCTCCTACGAGCAGTACTTC.